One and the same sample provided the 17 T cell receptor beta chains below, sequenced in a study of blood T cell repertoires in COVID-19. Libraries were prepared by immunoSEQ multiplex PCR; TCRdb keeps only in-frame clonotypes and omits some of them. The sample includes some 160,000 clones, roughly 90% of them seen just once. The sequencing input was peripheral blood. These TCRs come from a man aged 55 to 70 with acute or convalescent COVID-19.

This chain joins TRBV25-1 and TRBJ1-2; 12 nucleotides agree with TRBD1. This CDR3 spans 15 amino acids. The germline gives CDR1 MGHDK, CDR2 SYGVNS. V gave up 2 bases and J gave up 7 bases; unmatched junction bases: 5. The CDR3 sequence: CASSEMGQGARGYTF. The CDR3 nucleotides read TGTGCCAGCAGTGAAATGGGACAGGGGGCGCGTGGCTACACCTTC.

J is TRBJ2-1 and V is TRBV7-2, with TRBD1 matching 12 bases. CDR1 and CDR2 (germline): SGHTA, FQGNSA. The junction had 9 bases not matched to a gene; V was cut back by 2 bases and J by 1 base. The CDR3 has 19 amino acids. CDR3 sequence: CASSLTGQGAIGSYNEQFF. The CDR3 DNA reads TGTGCCAGCAGCTTAACGGGACAGGGGGCCATTGGGTCCTACAATGAGCAGTTCTTC.

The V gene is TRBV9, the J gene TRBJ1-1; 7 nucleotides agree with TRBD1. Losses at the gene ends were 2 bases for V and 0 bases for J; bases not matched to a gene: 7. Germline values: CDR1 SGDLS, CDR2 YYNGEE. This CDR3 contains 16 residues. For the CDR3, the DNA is TGTGCCAGCAGCGTCCCCAGCAGGGGGATGAACACTGAAGCTTTCTTT. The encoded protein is CASSVPSRGMNTEAFF.

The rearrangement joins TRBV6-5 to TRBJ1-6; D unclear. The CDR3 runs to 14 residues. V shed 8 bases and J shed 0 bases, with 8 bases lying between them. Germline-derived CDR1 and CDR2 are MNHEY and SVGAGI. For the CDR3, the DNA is TGTGCCAGCCTAGATAGCTCCTATAATTCACCCCTCCACTTT. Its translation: CASLDSSYNSPLHF.

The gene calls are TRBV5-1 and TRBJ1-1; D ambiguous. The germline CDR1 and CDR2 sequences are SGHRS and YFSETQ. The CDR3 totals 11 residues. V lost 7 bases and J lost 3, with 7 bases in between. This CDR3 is CASRHDTEAFF. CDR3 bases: TGCGCCAGCCGACACGACACTGAAGCTTTCTTT.

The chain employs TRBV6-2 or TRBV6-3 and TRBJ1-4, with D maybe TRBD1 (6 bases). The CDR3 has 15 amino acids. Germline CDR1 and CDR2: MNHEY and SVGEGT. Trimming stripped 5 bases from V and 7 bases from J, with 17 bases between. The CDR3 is CASSSPGQEGEKLFF. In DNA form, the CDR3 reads TGTGCCAGCAGTAGCCCGGGACAAGAGGGTGAAAAACTGTTTTTT.

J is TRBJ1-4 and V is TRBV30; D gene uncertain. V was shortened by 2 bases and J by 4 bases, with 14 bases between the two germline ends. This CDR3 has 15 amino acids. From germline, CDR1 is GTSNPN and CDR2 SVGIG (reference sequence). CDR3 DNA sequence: TGTGCCTGGAGTCTAGACGACCTTGTTAATGAAAAACTGTTTTTT. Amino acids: CAWSLDDLVNEKLFF. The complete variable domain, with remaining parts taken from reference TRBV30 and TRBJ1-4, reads SQTIHQWPATLVQPVGSPLSLECTVEGTSNPNLYWYRQAAGRGLQLLFYSVGIGQISSEVPQNLSASRPQDRQFILSSKKLLLSDSGFYLCAWSLDDLVNEKLFFGSGTQLSVL.

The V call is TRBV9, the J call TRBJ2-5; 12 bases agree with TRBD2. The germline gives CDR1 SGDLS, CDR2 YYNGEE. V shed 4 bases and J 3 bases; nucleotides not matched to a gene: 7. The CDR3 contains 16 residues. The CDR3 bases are TGTGCCAGCAGCTTATCTCGGACTAGCGGGGAAGAGACCCAGTACTTC. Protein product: CASSLSRTSGEETQYF.

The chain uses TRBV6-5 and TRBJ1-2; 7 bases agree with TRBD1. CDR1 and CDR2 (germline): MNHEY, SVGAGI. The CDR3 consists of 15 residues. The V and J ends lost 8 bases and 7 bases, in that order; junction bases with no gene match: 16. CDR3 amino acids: CASGGQRLSLGGYTF. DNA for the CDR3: TGTGCCAGCGGGGGACAGAGATTATCCTTAGGTGGCTACACCTTC.

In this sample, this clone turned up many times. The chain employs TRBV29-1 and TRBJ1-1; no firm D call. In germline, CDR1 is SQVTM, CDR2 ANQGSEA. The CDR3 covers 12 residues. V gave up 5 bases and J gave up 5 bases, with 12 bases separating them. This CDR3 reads CSVKWAGTEAFF. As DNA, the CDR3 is TGCAGCGTTAAGTGGGCGGGTACTGAAGCTTTCTTT.

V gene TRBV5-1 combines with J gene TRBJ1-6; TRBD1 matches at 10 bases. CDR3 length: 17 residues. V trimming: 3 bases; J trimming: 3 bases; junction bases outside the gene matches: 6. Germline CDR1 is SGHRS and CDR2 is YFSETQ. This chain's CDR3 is CASSYSGTGDYNSPLHF. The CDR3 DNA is TGCGCCAGCAGCTACTCCGGGACAGGGGACTATAATTCACCCCTCCACTTT. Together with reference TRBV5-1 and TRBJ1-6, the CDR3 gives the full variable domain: KAGVTQTPRYLIKTRGQQVTLSCSPISGHRSVSWYQQTPGQGLQFLFEYFSETQRNKGNFPGRFSGRQFSNSRSEMNVSTLELGDSALYLCASSYSGTGDYNSPLHFGNGTRLTVT.

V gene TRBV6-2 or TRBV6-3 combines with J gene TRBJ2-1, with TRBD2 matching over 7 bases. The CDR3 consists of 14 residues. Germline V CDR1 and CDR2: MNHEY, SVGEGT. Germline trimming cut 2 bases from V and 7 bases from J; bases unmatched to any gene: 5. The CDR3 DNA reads TGTGCCAGCAGTTACGGCGGGGGACGGAATGAGCAGTTCTTC. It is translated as CASSYGGGRNEQFF.

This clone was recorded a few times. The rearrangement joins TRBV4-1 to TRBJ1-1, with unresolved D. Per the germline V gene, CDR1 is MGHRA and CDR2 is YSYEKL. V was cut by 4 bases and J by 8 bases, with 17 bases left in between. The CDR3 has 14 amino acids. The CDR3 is CASSRIPGNSEAFF. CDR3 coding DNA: TGCGCCAGCAGCCGGATTCCCGGGAACTCAGAAGCTTTCTTT.

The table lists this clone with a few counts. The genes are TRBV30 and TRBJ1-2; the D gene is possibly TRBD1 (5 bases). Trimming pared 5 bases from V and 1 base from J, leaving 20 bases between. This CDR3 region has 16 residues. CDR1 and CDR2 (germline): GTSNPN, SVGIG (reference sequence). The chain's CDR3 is CAWSRGGGPDNYGYTF. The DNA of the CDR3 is TGTGCCTGGTCCCGCGGGGGAGGGCCCGATAACTATGGCTACACCTTC.

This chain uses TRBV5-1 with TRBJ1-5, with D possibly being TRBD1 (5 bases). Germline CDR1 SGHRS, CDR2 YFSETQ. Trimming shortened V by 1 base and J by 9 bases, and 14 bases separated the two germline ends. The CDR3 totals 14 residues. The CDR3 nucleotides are TGCGCCAGCAGCTTGAGCGGGCAGGGCCCGCCCCAGCATTTT. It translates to CASSLSGQGPPQHF.

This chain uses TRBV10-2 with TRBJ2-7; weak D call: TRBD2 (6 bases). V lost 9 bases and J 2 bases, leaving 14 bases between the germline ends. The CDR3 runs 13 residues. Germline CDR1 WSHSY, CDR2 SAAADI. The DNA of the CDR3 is TGCGCCAGTCTCGGACTACCCACCTACGAGCAGTACTTC. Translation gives CASLGLPTYEQYF.

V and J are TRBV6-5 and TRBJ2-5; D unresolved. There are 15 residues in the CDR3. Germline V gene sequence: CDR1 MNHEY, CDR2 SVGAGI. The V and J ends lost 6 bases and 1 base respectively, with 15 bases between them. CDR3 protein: CASSGASTGQETQYF. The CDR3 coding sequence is TGTGCCAGCAGCGGAGCCTCCACCGGCCAAGAGACCCAGTACTTC.